This is a list of T cell receptor beta chains from one sample in a study of cytomegalovirus exposure and HLA in healthy donors. Sequencing was performed with immunoSEQ multiplex PCR; in TCRdb, only in-frame clones are kept and a portion is missing. The sample lists roughly 290,000 clones, 75% to 90% occurring once. The specimen was PBMCs. These receptor sequences come from a girl aged 2-15 years in good health and CMV-seronegative. The conserved cysteine and the conserved F or W are not part of the CDR3 here.

V: TRBV18
J: TRBJ1-1
length: 15
CDR3: ASSPPSLAGGNTEAF

V: TRBV6-5
J: TRBJ1-4
length: 14
CDR3: ASSYSAGASHEKLF

V: TRBV30
J: TRBJ2-4
length: 9
CDR3: AWSSGNIQY

V: TRBV5-8
J: TRBJ2-5
length: 11
CDR3: ASSRDRGETQY

V: TRBV10-1
J: TRBJ2-2
length: 15
CDR3: AKNPRDGGTNTGELF

V: TRBV5-1
J: TRBJ1-1
length: 14
CDR3: ASSPSVSGLNTEAF

V: TRBV5-6
J: TRBJ1-4
length: 14
CDR3: ASSYLSTGSREKLF

V: TRBV6-5
J: TRBJ1-6
length: 12
CDR3: ASSYSGGTGPLH

V: TRBV6-5
J: TRBJ1-1
length: 14
CDR3: ASSYWAGHLNTEAF

V: TRBV7-3
J: TRBJ2-3
length: 12
CDR3: ASSSLTSADTQY

V: TRBV7-9
J: TRBJ1-6
length: 13
CDR3: ASSLIRGGNSPLH

V: TRBV28
J: TRBJ1-2
length: 9
CDR3: ASSLNFLYT

V: TRBV25-1
J: TRBJ1-3
length: 12
CDR3: ASSAQGRGNTIY

V: TRBV23-1
J: TRBJ1-1
length: 11
CDR3: ATTRTVSTEAF

V: TRBV30
J: TRBJ1-3
length: 14
CDR3: AWSVGQTSSGNTIY

V: TRBV19
J: TRBJ1-1
length: 13
CDR3: ASSSLTGVRTEAF

V: TRBV10-1
J: TRBJ1-1
length: 13
CDR3: ASSESGTGNTEAF

V: TRBV9
J: TRBJ2-5
length: 14
CDR3: ASSAPTGGVEETQY

V: TRBV2
J: TRBJ2-6
length: 13
CDR3: ASSDPGAGANVLT

V: TRBV30
J: TRBJ2-7
length: 11
CDR3: AWRIGIINEQY

V: TRBV13
J: TRBJ1-2
length: 13
CDR3: ASRVRTGDNYGYT

V: TRBV28
J: TRBJ2-1
length: 11
CDR3: ASVREVYNEQF

V: TRBV14
J: TRBJ2-5
length: 11
CDR3: ASSQDSGETQY

V: TRBV30
J: TRBJ2-1
length: 16
CDR3: AWEYRGKGTVSLNEQF

V: TRBV2
J: TRBJ2-2
length: 15
CDR3: ASSGTGGIGYTGELF

V: TRBV5-5
J: TRBJ2-7
length: 10
CDR3: ASSLSIYEQY